This is a list of T cell receptor beta chains from one sample in a study of regulatory T cells in long-lasting Graves disease. TCRdb reprocessed the multiplex PCR reads with MiXCR, giving one entry per CDR3 protein. This sample has roughly 610,000 distinct CDR3 sequences, with roughly 15% found just once. These data were likewise used in another study, on T cells in Graves' hyperthyroidism and ophthalmopathy.

Source: peripheral blood mononuclear cells (PBMCs), taken at new diagnosis, from a patient treated with antithyroid drugs. All receptors derive from a young woman with Graves disease. CDR3s include the opening cysteine and the closing phenylalanine or tryptophan. A D gene is named only where the DNA matches it firmly. Size tells how often a clone was seen (once, few, many) or the class of an expanded clone, and some rows leave it out.

D gene: NA; J gene: TRBJ2-3; CDR3 length: 14; V gene: TRBV27; clone size: few; CDR3 DNA: TGTGCCAGCACCCCTATACGAGATACCGATACGCAGTATTTT; CDR3 protein: CASTPIRDTDTQYF
D gene: NA; J gene: TRBJ1-2; CDR3 length: 13; V gene: TRBV7-3; clone size: NA; CDR3 DNA: TGTGCCAGCAGCTTAGAGTTTCCGGGGGGCTACACCTTC; CDR3 protein: CASSLEFPGGYTF
D gene: NA; J gene: TRBJ1-2; CDR3 length: 16; V gene: TRBV12-3/TRBV12-4; clone size: many; CDR3 DNA: TGTGCCAGCAGACCTCAGGCGGCCCTAGCTAACTATGGCTACACCTTC; CDR3 protein: CASRPQAALANYGYTF
D gene: NA; J gene: TRBJ1-1; CDR3 length: 14; V gene: TRBV6-1; clone size: many; CDR3 DNA: TGTGCCAGCAGTGAACAGCTAGTGAACACTGAAGCTTTCTTT; CDR3 protein: CASSEQLVNTEAFF
D gene: NA; J gene: TRBJ2-2; CDR3 length: 17; V gene: TRBV27; clone size: few; CDR3 DNA: TGTGCCAGCAGTCCAGAAACCGGGACGGTTGTCGCCGGGGAGCTGTTTTTT; CDR3 protein: CASSPETGTVVAGELFF
D gene: NA; J gene: TRBJ2-7; CDR3 length: 16; V gene: TRBV10-3; clone size: many; CDR3 DNA: TGTGCCATCAGTGAGGCGGGATATGGCGGCTCCTACGAGCAGTACTTC; CDR3 protein: CAISEAGYGGSYEQYF
D gene: NA; J gene: TRBJ2-2; CDR3 length: 17; V gene: TRBV14; clone size: few; CDR3 DNA: TGTGCCAGCAGCCAAGACTATGTAGGGGCGAACACCGGGGAGCTGTTTTTT; CDR3 protein: CASSQDYVGANTGELFF
D gene: TRBD1; J gene: TRBJ1-1; CDR3 length: 16; V gene: TRBV27; clone size: many; CDR3 DNA: TGTGCCAGCAGTATCAACAGGGGTCGCATGAACACTGAAGCTTTCTTT; CDR3 protein: CASSINRGRMNTEAFF
D gene: TRBD1; J gene: TRBJ1-5; CDR3 length: 15; V gene: TRBV5-1; clone size: many; CDR3 DNA: TGCGCCAGCAGCCGGACAGGGGATAACAATCAGCCCCAGCATTTT; CDR3 protein: CASSRTGDNNQPQHF
D gene: TRBD2; J gene: TRBJ2-1; CDR3 length: 17; V gene: TRBV6-5; clone size: many; CDR3 DNA: TGTGCCAGCAGTTACTTGCTAGCGGGAGTAGGGTACAATGAGCAGTTCTTC; CDR3 protein: CASSYLLAGVGYNEQFF
D gene: NA; J gene: TRBJ2-1; CDR3 length: 14; V gene: TRBV28; clone size: NA; CDR3 DNA: TGTGCCAGCAGACCAGGGACAAGCTACAATGAGCAGTTCTTC; CDR3 protein: CASRPGTSYNEQFF
D gene: NA; J gene: TRBJ2-5; CDR3 length: 14; V gene: TRBV18; clone size: many; CDR3 DNA: TGTGCCAGCTCACCCCCGGGACCAGGGGAGACCCAGTACTTC; CDR3 protein: CASSPPGPGETQYF
D gene: NA; J gene: TRBJ2-5; CDR3 length: 17; V gene: TRBV20-1; clone size: NA; CDR3 DNA: TGCAGTGCTTCCCCGTGGGGGGCCGCTCATCTACAAGAGACCCAGTACTTC; CDR3 protein: CSASPWGAAHLQETQYF
D gene: TRBD2; J gene: TRBJ2-7; CDR3 length: 21; V gene: TRBV2; clone size: few; CDR3 DNA: TGTGCCAGCAGCTTTAGGGGGGGGGGACTAGCGGGAGGCTTTAGCTCCTACGAGCAGTACTTC; CDR3 protein: CASSFRGGGLAGGFSSYEQYF
D gene: TRBD2; J gene: TRBJ2-3; CDR3 length: 16; V gene: TRBV28; clone size: many; CDR3 DNA: TGTGCCAGCAGGCCAGGACTAGCCCTTCAAACAGATACGCAGTATTTT; CDR3 protein: CASRPGLALQTDTQYF
D gene: NA; J gene: TRBJ1-4; CDR3 length: 13; V gene: TRBV10-3; clone size: NA; CDR3 DNA: TGTGCCATCAGTGACAGGGGAAATGAAAAACTGTTTTTT; CDR3 protein: CAISDRGNEKLFF
D gene: TRBD2; J gene: TRBJ2-7; CDR3 length: 15; V gene: TRBV28; clone size: NA; CDR3 DNA: TGTGCCAGCCTCCTAGCGGGAGGGAGCTCCTACGAGCAGTACTTC; CDR3 protein: CASLLAGGSSYEQYF
D gene: NA; J gene: TRBJ2-3; CDR3 length: 16; V gene: TRBV28; clone size: many; CDR3 DNA: TGTGCCAGCAGCCCCCCCGGGGGTCTTAGCACAGATACGCAGTATTTT; CDR3 protein: CASSPPGGLSTDTQYF
D gene: NA; J gene: TRBJ1-1; CDR3 length: 14; V gene: TRBV20-1; clone size: many; CDR3 DNA: TGCAGTGCTGCAAAAACAGGGCTCGGCACTGAAGCTTTCTTT; CDR3 protein: CSAAKTGLGTEAFF
D gene: NA; J gene: TRBJ1-2; CDR3 length: 14; V gene: TRBV12-3/TRBV12-4; clone size: NA; CDR3 DNA: TGTGCCAGCAGTTTACTCTCAGGGCCGGATGGCTACACCTTC; CDR3 protein: CASSLLSGPDGYTF
D gene: NA; J gene: TRBJ2-7; CDR3 length: 15; V gene: TRBV28; clone size: many; CDR3 DNA: TGTGCCAGCAGTTTCGATACCGCTGTGGCCTCCGAGCAGTACTTC; CDR3 protein: CASSFDTAVASEQYF
D gene: NA; J gene: TRBJ2-2; CDR3 length: 14; V gene: TRBV12-3/TRBV12-4; clone size: many; CDR3 DNA: TGTGCCAGCAGTTCGACAGGTTACACCGGGGAGCTGTTTTTT; CDR3 protein: CASSSTGYTGELFF
D gene: NA; J gene: TRBJ2-1; CDR3 length: 16; V gene: TRBV13; clone size: few; CDR3 DNA: TGTGCCAGCAGCGGCGTCGTAGTCGGAGAATACAATGAGCAGTTCTTC; CDR3 protein: CASSGVVVGEYNEQFF
D gene: NA; J gene: TRBJ2-3; CDR3 length: 16; V gene: TRBV28; clone size: many; CDR3 DNA: TGTGCCAGCAGTTCCGCAGCCAAGGGCGGGTTTGGTACGCAGTATTTT; CDR3 protein: CASSSAAKGGFGTQYF
D gene: NA; J gene: TRBJ1-5; CDR3 length: 13; V gene: TRBV30; clone size: few; CDR3 DNA: TGTGCCTGGAGTCTGGTAGGAAGTCAGCCCCAGCATTTT; CDR3 protein: CAWSLVGSQPQHF
D gene: NA; J gene: TRBJ2-3; CDR3 length: 13; V gene: TRBV28; clone size: many; CDR3 DNA: TGTGCCAGCAGCTCCCTCAGGGTAGATACGCAGTATTTT; CDR3 protein: CASSSLRVDTQYF
D gene: NA; J gene: TRBJ1-2; CDR3 length: 12; V gene: TRBV20-1; clone size: few; CDR3 DNA: TGCAGTGCTCCGCGCGGACAGACTGGCTACACCTTC; CDR3 protein: CSAPRGQTGYTF
D gene: TRBD2; J gene: TRBJ2-2; CDR3 length: 15; V gene: TRBV2; clone size: few; CDR3 DNA: TGTGCCAGCAGGGGACTAGCGGAGGTCACCGGGGAGCTGTTTTTT; CDR3 protein: CASRGLAEVTGELFF
D gene: NA; J gene: TRBJ1-4; CDR3 length: 14; V gene: TRBV30; clone size: NA; CDR3 DNA: TGTGCCTGGAGTGTAATGGGGTTTAATGAAAAACTGTTTTTT; CDR3 protein: CAWSVMGFNEKLFF
D gene: TRBD2; J gene: TRBJ2-5; CDR3 length: 15; V gene: TRBV7-9; clone size: NA; CDR3 DNA: TGTGCCAGCAGCTTAGACCGGGAGGGCGGGGAGACCCAGTACTTC; CDR3 protein: CASSLDREGGETQYF
D gene: NA; J gene: TRBJ2-5; CDR3 length: 14; V gene: TRBV4-1; clone size: NA; CDR3 DNA: TGCGCCAGCAGCCAACTGGGGGCGGTTGAGACCCAGTACTTC; CDR3 protein: CASSQLGAVETQYF
D gene: NA; J gene: TRBJ1-2; CDR3 length: 14; V gene: TRBV2; clone size: NA; CDR3 DNA: TGTGCCAGCAGTGACGTAGGGTTTAATTATGGCTACACCTTC; CDR3 protein: CASSDVGFNYGYTF
D gene: TRBD2; J gene: TRBJ2-5; CDR3 length: 14; V gene: TRBV28; clone size: many; CDR3 DNA: TGTGCCAGCAGGACGGGAGGCAATCAAGAGACCCAGTACTTC; CDR3 protein: CASRTGGNQETQYF
D gene: NA; J gene: TRBJ2-5; CDR3 length: 14; V gene: TRBV18; clone size: NA; CDR3 DNA: TGTGCCAGCTCCCGACTAGGCCGCCAAGAGACCCAGTACTTC; CDR3 protein: CASSRLGRQETQYF
D gene: NA; J gene: TRBJ1-4; CDR3 length: 14; V gene: TRBV28; clone size: NA; CDR3 DNA: TGTGCCAGCAGGACGGGGGGGGCGGATGAAAAACTGCTTTTT; CDR3 protein: CASRTGGADEKLLF
D gene: TRBD1; J gene: TRBJ2-2; CDR3 length: 15; V gene: TRBV30; clone size: NA; CDR3 DNA: TGTGCCTGGGATCCGGGACAGGGGGCCCGCGGGGAGCTGTTTTTT; CDR3 protein: CAWDPGQGARGELFF
D gene: NA; J gene: TRBJ2-4; CDR3 length: 14; V gene: TRBV29-1; clone size: few; CDR3 DNA: TGCAGCGTTGTTCGGGATATTACCAAAAACATTCAGTACTTC; CDR3 protein: CSVVRDITKNIQYF
D gene: NA; J gene: TRBJ1-1; CDR3 length: 14; V gene: TRBV7-8; clone size: NA; CDR3 DNA: TGTGCCAGCAGCTTTTTCGGGGGAGGTACTGAAGCTTTCTTT; CDR3 protein: CASSFFGGGTEAFF
D gene: TRBD2; J gene: TRBJ2-7; CDR3 length: 16; V gene: TRBV14; clone size: NA; CDR3 DNA: TGTGCCAGCAGCCAAGAGGGCAGCGGGAGCTCCTACGAGCAGTACTTC; CDR3 protein: CASSQEGSGSSYEQYF
D gene: NA; J gene: TRBJ2-3; CDR3 length: 13; V gene: TRBV10-1; clone size: NA; CDR3 DNA: TGCGCCAGCAGTGGGGTCGGCACAGATACGCAGTATTTT; CDR3 protein: CASSGVGTDTQYF
D gene: NA; J gene: TRBJ2-2; CDR3 length: 15; V gene: TRBV5-5; clone size: few; CDR3 DNA: TGTGCCAGCAGTACAGGGTTTGCGAACACCGGGGAGCTGTTTTTT; CDR3 protein: CASSTGFANTGELFF
D gene: NA; J gene: TRBJ1-1; CDR3 length: 16; V gene: TRBV3-1; clone size: many; CDR3 DNA: TGTGCCAGCAGCCAAGCAGGGGCGGCTTCGAACACTGAAGCTTTCTTT; CDR3 protein: CASSQAGAASNTEAFF
D gene: NA; J gene: TRBJ1-5; CDR3 length: 13; V gene: TRBV5-6; clone size: many; CDR3 DNA: TGTGCCAGCAGCCTACAGAGCAATCAGCCCCAGCATTTT; CDR3 protein: CASSLQSNQPQHF
D gene: NA; J gene: TRBJ1-6; CDR3 length: 14; V gene: TRBV28; clone size: NA; CDR3 DNA: TGTGCCAGCAGTCGGCTTCAGGGGAATTCACCCCTCCACTTT; CDR3 protein: CASSRLQGNSPLHF
D gene: NA; J gene: TRBJ1-5; CDR3 length: 13; V gene: TRBV20-1; clone size: NA; CDR3 DNA: TGCAGTGCTAGGCCAAGGGTCGAGGGGCCCCAGCATTTT; CDR3 protein: CSARPRVEGPQHF
D gene: NA; J gene: TRBJ2-1; CDR3 length: 12; V gene: TRBV19; clone size: few; CDR3 DNA: TGTGCCAGTAGCTTCGACTGGAATGAGCAGTTCTTC; CDR3 protein: CASSFDWNEQFF
D gene: NA; J gene: TRBJ2-2; CDR3 length: 14; V gene: TRBV7-3; clone size: few; CDR3 DNA: TGTGCCAGCAGCCCACAGGGTGGCACCGGGGAGCTGTTTTTT; CDR3 protein: CASSPQGGTGELFF
D gene: NA; J gene: TRBJ2-3; CDR3 length: 11; V gene: TRBV7-2; clone size: many; CDR3 DNA: TGTGCCAGCAGTGGAGCAGATACGCAGTATTTT; CDR3 protein: CASSGADTQYF
D gene: NA; J gene: TRBJ2-1; CDR3 length: 11; V gene: TRBV2; clone size: many; CDR3 DNA: TGTGCCAGCCATACAGCGAATGAGCAGTTCTTC; CDR3 protein: CASHTANEQFF
D gene: NA; J gene: TRBJ1-1; CDR3 length: 12; V gene: TRBV18; clone size: NA; CDR3 DNA: TGTGCCAGCTCACCCGTCCCCCCTGAAGCTTTCTTT; CDR3 protein: CASSPVPPEAFF
D gene: NA; J gene: TRBJ2-3; CDR3 length: 17; V gene: TRBV5-1; clone size: many; CDR3 DNA: TGCGCCAGCAGCTTGTTGGGGTCCTCCGGCAAAGCAGATACGCAGTATTTT; CDR3 protein: CASSLLGSSGKADTQYF
D gene: NA; J gene: TRBJ2-7; CDR3 length: 12; V gene: TRBV7-9; clone size: few; CDR3 DNA: TGTGCCAGCAGCCTAACCCAGAGCGAGCAGTACTTC; CDR3 protein: CASSLTQSEQYF
D gene: NA; J gene: TRBJ2-1; CDR3 length: 15; V gene: TRBV7-2; clone size: many; CDR3 DNA: TGTGCCAGCAGCTTGGAAGGGGCGGGGAAGAATGAGCAGTTCTTC; CDR3 protein: CASSLEGAGKNEQFF
D gene: TRBD1; J gene: TRBJ2-1; CDR3 length: 15; V gene: TRBV10-3; clone size: few; CDR3 DNA: TGTGCCATCAGTGTCCTCCGGGACAGTGACAATGAGCAGTTCTTC; CDR3 protein: CAISVLRDSDNEQFF
D gene: NA; J gene: TRBJ2-4; CDR3 length: 16; V gene: TRBV7-9; clone size: few; CDR3 DNA: TGTGCCAGCAGCTTAGGTTGGTCTCTAGCCAAAAACATTCAGTACTTC; CDR3 protein: CASSLGWSLAKNIQYF
D gene: TRBD2; J gene: TRBJ2-2; CDR3 length: 15; V gene: TRBV29-1; clone size: NA; CDR3 DNA: TGCAGCGTGGGGGTTGCGGGGGGGGACACCGGGGAGCTGTTTTTT; CDR3 protein: CSVGVAGGDTGELFF
D gene: TRBD2; J gene: TRBJ2-5; CDR3 length: 20; V gene: TRBV7-2; clone size: NA; CDR3 DNA: TGTGCCAGCAGCTCCTTGGGGCGGGGGGGGAGTACGAGATACCAAGAGACCCAGTACTTC; CDR3 protein: CASSSLGRGGSTRYQETQYF
D gene: TRBD1; J gene: TRBJ2-2; CDR3 length: 17; V gene: TRBV10-3; clone size: NA; CDR3 DNA: TGTGCCATCAGTGAGTCAGGCAGGGGGCCGGGCACCGGGGAGCTGTTTTTT; CDR3 protein: CAISESGRGPGTGELFF
D gene: NA; J gene: TRBJ1-1; CDR3 length: 11; V gene: TRBV7-9; clone size: many; CDR3 DNA: TGTGCCAGCAGCTTAGACACTGAAGCTTTCTTT; CDR3 protein: CASSLDTEAFF
D gene: TRBD2; J gene: TRBJ2-7; CDR3 length: 15; V gene: TRBV2; clone size: NA; CDR3 DNA: TGTGCCAGCAGTGAATACAGCGGGAGGAACTACGAGCAGTACTTC; CDR3 protein: CASSEYSGRNYEQYF